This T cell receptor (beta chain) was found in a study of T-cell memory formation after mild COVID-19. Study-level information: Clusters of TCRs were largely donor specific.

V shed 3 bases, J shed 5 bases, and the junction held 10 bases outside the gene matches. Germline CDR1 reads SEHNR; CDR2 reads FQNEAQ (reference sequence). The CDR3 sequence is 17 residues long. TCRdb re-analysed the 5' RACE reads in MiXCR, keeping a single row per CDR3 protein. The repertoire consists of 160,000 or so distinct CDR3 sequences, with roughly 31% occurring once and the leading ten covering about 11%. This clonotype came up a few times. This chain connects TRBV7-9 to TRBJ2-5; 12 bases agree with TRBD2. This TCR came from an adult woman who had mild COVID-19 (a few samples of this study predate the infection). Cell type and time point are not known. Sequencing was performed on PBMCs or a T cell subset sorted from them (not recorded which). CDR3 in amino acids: CASSFDVTSGSMETQYF. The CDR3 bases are TGTGCCAGCAGCTTTGACGTGACTAGCGGGAGTATGGAGACCCAGTACTTC.